This T cell receptor (beta chain) derives from a study of blood T cell repertoires in COVID-19. Across the study: Specimens from acute and convalescent COVID-19 originated in the United States, Italy and Spain. Sample material is recorded as cDNA or gDNA derived from T cells, B-cell-depleted T cells, or PBMCs.

Source study methods: Scientists estimated how many nucleated cells there were by amplifying reference gene primers. The assay was immunoSEQ multiplex PCR, and TCRdb's table has in-frame clones only and misses some. V and J calls plus clone size are reproduced from that table; the DNA served to infer D and trimming. The table has roughly 180,000 clones, about 88% seen once; the top ten hold 2% to 2.5%. Germline V CDR1 and CDR2: SGHTA, FQGNSA. The CDR3 loop spans 15 amino acids. V was shortened by 4 bases and J by 3 bases, with 12 bases between the two germline ends. The source is an older man with active or convalescent COVID-19. What was sequenced was peripheral blood. The chain has TRBV7-2 and TRBJ1-4, with D maybe TRBD1 (6 bases). CDR3 residues: CASSSTGMANEKLFF. DNA of the CDR3: TGTGCCAGCAGCTCTACAGGGATGGCTAATGAAAAACTGTTTTTT.